This T cell receptor (beta chain) was found in a study of OX40 agonist ivuxolimab in advanced cancers. Whole-study context: With a range of roughly 23 to 90, age averaged 60 years, and approximately 83% were male. Enrollees could have had prior anti-PD-1, anti-PD-L1 or anti-CTLA-4 therapy, which approximately 40% had received.

This CDR3 is built from 13 residues. The germline gives CDR1 MNHNS, CDR2 SASEGT. V lost 5 bases to trimming and J lost 3 bases, with 10 bases between them. Data came from immunoSEQ multiplex PCR; TCRdb stores just in-frame clones and leaves some out. The sample shows tens of thousands of clones, around 90% of them seen only once. This receptor was identified in an adult with an advanced solid tumor such as melanoma, head and neck, liver or kidney cancer. The material sequenced was CD4+ or CD8+ T cells sorted from blood, taken in a trial of the OX40 agonist ivuxolimab. The V call is TRBV6-1, the J call TRBJ1-1; no clear D gene. The CDR3: CASSHDVDTEAFF. The CDR3 DNA reads as TGTGCCAGCAGTCACGATGTGGACACTGAAGCTTTCTTT.